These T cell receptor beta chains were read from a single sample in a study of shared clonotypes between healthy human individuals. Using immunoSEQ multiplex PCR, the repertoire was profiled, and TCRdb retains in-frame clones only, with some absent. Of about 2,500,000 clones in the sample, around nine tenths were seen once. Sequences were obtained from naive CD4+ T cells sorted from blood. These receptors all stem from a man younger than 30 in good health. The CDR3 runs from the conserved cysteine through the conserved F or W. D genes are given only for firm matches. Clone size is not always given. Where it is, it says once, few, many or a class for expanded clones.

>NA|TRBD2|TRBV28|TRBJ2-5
CASSSPASGGVQETQYF
TGTGCCAGCAGTTCACCGGCTAGCGGGGGGGTACAAGAGACCCAGTACTTC
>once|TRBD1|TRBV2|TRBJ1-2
CATGTATNYGYTF
TGTGCCACCGGGACAGCTACTAACTATGGCTACACCTTC
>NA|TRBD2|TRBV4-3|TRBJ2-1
CASSQGLKSGGHNEQFF
TGCGCCAGCAGCCAAGGTTTAAAGAGCGGGGGCCACAATGAGCAGTTCTTC
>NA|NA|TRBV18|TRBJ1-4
CASSPPWTPATNEKLFF
TGTGCCAGCTCACCACCGTGGACACCAGCAACTAATGAAAAACTGTTTTTT
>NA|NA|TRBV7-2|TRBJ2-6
CASSRQGSGANVLTF
TGTGCCAGCAGCCGCCAAGGTTCTGGGGCCAACGTCCTGACTTTC
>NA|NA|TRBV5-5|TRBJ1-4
CASRPMGNEKLFF
TGTGCCAGCAGACCAATGGGGAATGAAAAACTGTTTTTT
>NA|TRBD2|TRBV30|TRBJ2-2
CAWSVNWRGSTGELFF
TGTGCCTGGAGTGTTAATTGGCGGGGGAGCACCGGGGAGCTGTTTTTT
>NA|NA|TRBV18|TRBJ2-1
CASDSGIGYNEQFF
TGTGCCAGCGACTCAGGAATTGGCTACAATGAGCAGTTCTTC
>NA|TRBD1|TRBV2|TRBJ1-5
CASSGAGGSQPQHF
TGTGCCAGCAGTGGGGCAGGGGGGAGTCAGCCCCAGCATTTT
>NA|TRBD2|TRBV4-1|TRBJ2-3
CASSQAGGGATDTQYF
TGCGCCAGCAGCCAAGCTGGCGGGGGGGCAACAGATACGCAGTATTTT
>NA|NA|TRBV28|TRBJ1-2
CASSFPGKVGGYTF
TGTGCCAGCAGTTTTCCAGGGAAGGTTGGGGGCTACACCTTC
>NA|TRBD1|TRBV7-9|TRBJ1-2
CASSLAGDRSNTRYTF
TGTGCCAGCAGCTTAGCCGGGGACAGGTCGAACACCCGCTACACCTTC
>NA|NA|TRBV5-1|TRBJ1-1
CASRIGGVSGTEAFF
TGCGCCAGCAGGATAGGAGGGGTGAGCGGCACTGAAGCTTTCTTT
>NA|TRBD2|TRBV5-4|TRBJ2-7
CASQITGTSATSSYEQYF
TGTGCCAGCCAGATTACCGGGACTAGCGCAACGAGCTCCTACGAGCAGTACTTC
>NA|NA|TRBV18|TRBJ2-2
CASSPFTVTGELFF
TGTGCCAGCTCACCATTTACAGTCACCGGGGAGCTGTTTTTT
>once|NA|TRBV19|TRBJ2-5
CASSIDPLQETQYF
TGTGCCAGTAGTATAGATCCCCTCCAAGAGACCCAGTACTTC
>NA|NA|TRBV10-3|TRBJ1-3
CAISDSGWGGSGNTIYF
TGTGCCATCAGTGATTCCGGGTGGGGGGGCTCTGGAAACACCATATATTTT
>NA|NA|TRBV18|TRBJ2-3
CASSQRQDSRATDTQYF
TGTGCCAGCTCACAGCGCCAGGACTCGCGGGCCACAGATACGCAGTATTTT
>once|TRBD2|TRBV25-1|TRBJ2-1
CASSEGELAGNEQFF
TGTGCCAGCAGTGAAGGGGAACTAGCGGGAAATGAGCAGTTCTTC
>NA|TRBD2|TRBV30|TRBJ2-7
CAWSPTRTSGFYEQYF
TGTGCCTGGAGTCCCACCCGGACTAGCGGATTCTACGAGCAGTACTTC
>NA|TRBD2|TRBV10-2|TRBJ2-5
CASSGAGGAEYF
TGCGCCAGCAGCGGAGCGGGGGGGGCAGAATACTTC
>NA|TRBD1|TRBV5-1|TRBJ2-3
CASSAGTGNTDTQYF
TGCGCCAGCAGCGCAGGGACAGGGAATACAGATACGCAGTATTTT
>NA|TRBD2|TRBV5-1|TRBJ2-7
CASSLAGPYEQYF
TGCGCCAGCTCCCTAGCGGGGCCCTACGAGCAGTACTTC
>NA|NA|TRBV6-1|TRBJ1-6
CASSTGSSPLHF
TGTGCCAGCAGTACAGGGTCTTCACCCCTCCACTTT
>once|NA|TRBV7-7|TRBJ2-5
CASSSVPMGTETQYF
TGTGCTAGCAGCTCGGTCCCCATGGGGACAGAGACCCAGTACTTC
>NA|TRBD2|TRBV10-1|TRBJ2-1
CASSLGTSAANEQFF
TGCGCCAGCAGCTTGGGGACTAGCGCTGCCAATGAGCAGTTCTTC
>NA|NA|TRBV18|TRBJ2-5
CASSPKLGQKETQYF
TGTGCCAGCTCACCTAAACTAGGACAGAAAGAGACCCAGTACTTC
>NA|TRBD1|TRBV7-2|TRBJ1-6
CASSLRGTDYNSPLHF
TGTGCCAGCAGCTTGCGGGGGACAGATTATAATTCACCCCTCCACTTT
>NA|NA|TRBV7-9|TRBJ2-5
CASSLSGLETQYF
TGTGCCAGCAGCTTATCTGGTTTGGAGACCCAGTACTTC
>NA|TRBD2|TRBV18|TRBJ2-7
CASSPTSGGPYEQYF
TGTGCCAGCTCACCAACTAGCGGGGGCCCCTACGAGCAGTACTTC
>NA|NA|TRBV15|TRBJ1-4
CATRRQGSVGSEKLFF
TGTGCCACCAGACGTCAGGGAAGCGTGGGTAGCGAAAAACTGTTTTTT
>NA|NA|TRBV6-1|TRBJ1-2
CASSESSLGGNGYTF
TGTGCCAGCAGTGAAAGTAGCCTAGGCGGGAATGGCTACACCTTC
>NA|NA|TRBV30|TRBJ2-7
CAWRGLDPYEQYF
TGTGCCTGGAGGGGGCTGGACCCATACGAGCAGTACTTC
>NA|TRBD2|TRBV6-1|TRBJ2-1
CASSEGLAGVRQFF
TGTGCCAGCAGTGAAGGCCTAGCGGGAGTAAGGCAGTTCTTC
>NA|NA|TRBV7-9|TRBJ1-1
CASSLERLQNTEAFF
TGTGCCAGCAGCTTAGAGCGATTACAGAACACTGAAGCTTTCTTT
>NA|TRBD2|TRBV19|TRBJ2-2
CASSISSGSTAGELFF
TGTGCCAGTAGTATATCTAGCGGGAGTACGGCCGGGGAGCTGTTTTTT
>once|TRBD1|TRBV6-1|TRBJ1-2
CASNPTGANYGYTF
TGTGCCAGCAACCCGACAGGGGCTAACTATGGCTACACCTTC
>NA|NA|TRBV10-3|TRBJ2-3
CAISAQQGTDTQYF
TGTGCCATCAGTGCCCAACAGGGCACAGATACGCAGTATTTT
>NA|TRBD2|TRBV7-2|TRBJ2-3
CASSSLAGVADTQYF
TGTGCCAGCAGCTCCTTAGCGGGAGTAGCAGATACGCAGTATTTT
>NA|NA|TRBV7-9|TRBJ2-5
CASTGSETQYF
TGTGCCAGCACAGGGTCAGAGACCCAGTACTTC
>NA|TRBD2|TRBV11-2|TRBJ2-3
CASSLALAASTDTQYF
TGTGCCAGCAGCTTAGCACTAGCGGCTAGCACAGATACGCAGTATTTT
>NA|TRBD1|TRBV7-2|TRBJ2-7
CASSLDRGTYEQYF
TGTGCCAGCAGCTTGGACAGGGGAACTTACGAGCAGTACTTC
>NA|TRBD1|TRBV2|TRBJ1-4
CASSQGQGFNEKLFF
TGTGCCAGCAGCCAAGGACAGGGATTTAATGAAAAACTGTTTTTT